This TCR beta chain was observed in a study of shared clonotypes between healthy human individuals. V was trimmed by 5 bases and J by 5 bases, leaving 11 bases between them. From germline, CDR1 is WSHSY and CDR2 SAAADI. The CDR3 has 13 residues. Generated by immunoSEQ multiplex PCR, the TCRdb table keeps only in-frame clones and is missing some. This table has 1.5 million to 2.5 million clones, about 95% appearing once. Naive CD8 isolation took CD45RO-negative cells positively selected for CCR7 and excluded terminally differentiated effector memory CD45RA+ cells. The sequenced sample was naive CD8+ T cells sorted from blood. The sequence came from a man aged 18 to 35 in good health. This chain joins TRBV10-2 and TRBJ2-3, with D maybe TRBD2 (5 bases). CDR3 sequence (DNA): TGCGCCAGCAGTTGGACTTCCGGAGATACGCAGTATTTT. Translation: CASSWTSGDTQYF.